One and the same sample provided the 20 T cell receptor beta chains below, sequenced in a study of blood T cells in healthy people across ages. Then a second PCR, running about 6 to 12 cycles, was carried out with a sample-barcoded 5' primer and a J-beta primer mix. TCRdb re-derived calls from the 5' RACE reads in MiXCR, one entry per CDR3 protein. The sample has 1 million or so distinct CDR3 sequences; under 30% are singletons. These data also featured in a second study, about T cells of mothers and their children.

The source material was blood. The receptor source for this set is a girl aged 2 to 9 in good health.

This clonotype turned up a few times. The V call is TRBV7-9, the J call TRBJ2-1, with D possibly being TRBD2 (7 bases). Looked up from germline, CDR1 is SEHNR and CDR2 is FQNEAQ (reference sequence). V was pared by 5 bases and J by 6 bases, with 17 bases between. This CDR3 contains 15 residues. The CDR3 coding sequence is TGTGCCAGCAGCCAAGGCGGGGGCGCGGGCAATGAGCAGTTCTTC. Its protein product is CASSQGGGAGNEQFF.

The chain combines TRBV7-8 with TRBJ1-3; D is perhaps TRBD1 (5 bases). Looked up from germline, CDR1 is SGHVS and CDR2 is FQNEAQ. The CDR3 is 14 residues long. V gave up 5 bases and J gave up 3 bases, with 11 bases separating them. The CDR3 bases are TGTGCCAGCAGCCTCGTGGGGGTTGGAAACACCATATATTTT. Its protein product is CASSLVGVGNTIYF.

This clonotype has more than one count but fewer than ten. V and J are TRBV29-1 and TRBJ2-3, with TRBD2 matching over 11 bases. The CDR3 totals 15 residues. Germline V gives CDR1 SQVTM, CDR2 ANQGSEA. The J segment lost 7 bases and the V segment lost 7 bases, leaving 13 bases of the junction unmatched. The DNA for the CDR3 is TGCAGCGCGGGATTTAGCGGGGGGGCTATAAATACGCAGTATTTT. Translating it yields CSAGFSGGAINTQYF.

The chain uses TRBV20-1 and TRBJ1-1, with no clear D. Germline CDR1 and CDR2: DFQATT and SNEGSKA (reference sequence). This CDR3 has 15 amino acids. The V and J ends lost 0 bases and 1 base respectively, with 12 bases between them. The CDR3, as DNA: TGCAGTGCTAGAGATGGGCTCTTTGGGAACACTGAAGCTTTCTTT. This sequence encodes CSARDGLFGNTEAFF.

This clonotype was detected only a few times. At one boundary the junction diverges from the germline segment, which might be a read error. The rearrangement joins TRBV6-5 to TRBJ1-6; a weak D match, TRBD1 (6 bases). This CDR3 is 13 amino acids long. Germline V gene lookup returns CDR1 MNHEY and CDR2 SVGAGI. The CDR3 sequence: CAGSYTGNSPLHF. CDR3 in DNA: TGTGCCGGCAGTTATACAGGGAATTCACCCCTCCACTTT.

This clonotype was detected ten times or more. The rearrangement links TRBV7-2 to TRBJ1-2; D is possibly TRBD1 (5 bases). Germline loops: CDR1 SGHTA, CDR2 FQGNSA. The CDR3 is 13 amino acids. Trimming took 3 bases from V and 0 from J, leaving 5 bases between them. CDR3 protein: CASSLGANYGYTF. In DNA, the CDR3 is TGTGCCAGCAGCTTGGGGGCTAACTATGGCTACACCTTC.

This clonotype was seen a few times. An end of the junction does not agree with germline; a read error may underlie this. The J gene is TRBJ2-7, the V gene TRBV20-1; 8 positions match TRBD1. The CDR3 is 12 amino acids. Per germline, CDR1 DFQATT and CDR2 SNEGSKA (reference sequence). The CDR3: CSARIRGDRTRF. The CDR3 DNA is TGCAGTGCTAGAATAAGGGGGGACAGGACGCGCTTC.

This chain joins TRBV20-1 and TRBJ2-1, with D maybe TRBD1 (7 bases). There are 16 residues in the CDR3. The V end lost 4 bases, the J end lost 6 bases, and 22 bases lay between the germline ends. Germline values: CDR1 DFQATT, CDR2 SNEGSKA (reference sequence). The CDR3 region has the DNA TGCAGTGCTAACGCGATTGGACAGGCGCGGGGCAATGAGCAGTTCTTC. Its protein is CSANAIGQARGNEQFF.

This chain links TRBV6-5 with TRBJ2-7; weak D call: TRBD1 (6 bases). Trimming cost V 0 bases and J 2 bases, with 11 bases left between them. Germline lookup yields CDR1 MNHEY and CDR2 SVGAGI. The CDR3 extends over 15 amino acids. The CDR3 spells CASSYSTQGAYEQYF. CDR3 sequence (DNA): TGTGCCAGCAGTTACTCGACACAGGGAGCCTACGAGCAGTACTTC.

This clonotype was detected only a few times. V gene TRBV28 combines with J gene TRBJ2-1, with 11 positions matching TRBD2. The CDR3 loop spans 16 amino acids. The germline CDR1 and CDR2 sequences are MDHEN and SYDVKM. With V trimmed by 3 bases and J by 6 bases, 7 bases remained unmatched. CDR3 sequence reads: CASSFYRLAGTNEQFF. The CDR3 DNA sequence: TGTGCCAGCAGTTTCTATCGACTAGCGGGGACCAATGAGCAGTTCTTC.

The rearrangement links TRBV20-1 to TRBJ2-5; 11 bases are shared with TRBD1. The germline V gene encodes CDR1 DFQATT and CDR2 SNEGSKA (reference sequence). This CDR3 region has 16 residues. The ends lost 5 bases at V and 3 bases at J; junction bases unmatched: 11. DNA for the CDR3: TGCAGTGCTTTTCCACTCCGGGACAGGGGGGAAGAGACCCAGTACTTC. This encodes CSAFPLRDRGEETQYF.

This chain uses TRBV14 with TRBJ2-1; D remains unclear. V was shortened by 0 bases and J by 8 bases, with 11 bases between the two germline ends. Germline CDR1 SGHDN, CDR2 FVKESK. The CDR3 runs to 14 residues. Written as DNA, the CDR3 is TGTGCCAGCAGCCAAGAGTTCTCCTGGGATGAGCAGTTCTTC. This encodes CASSQEFSWDEQFF.

The chain is built from TRBV29-1 and TRBJ2-5; maybe TRBD2 (6 bases). V was clipped by 6 bases and J by 2 bases, with 16 bases between them. Germline V CDR1 and CDR2: SQVTM, ANQGSEA. The CDR3 has 14 residues. The CDR3 nucleotides read TGCAGCGTGAATATAGCGGACTTACAAGAGACCCAGTACTTC. It specifies CSVNIADLQETQYF. Drawing the rest from reference TRBV29-1 and TRBJ2-5, the complete variable domain is SAVISQKPSRDICQRGTSLTIQCQVDSQVTMMFWYRQQPGQSLTLIATANQGSEATYESGFVIDKFPISRPNLTFSTLTVSNMSPEDSSIYLCSVNIADLQETQYFGPGTRLLVL.

This clonotype was picked up a small number of times. This rearrangement joins TRBV28 to TRBJ1-1, with D possibly TRBD1 on 6 matching bases. Deletions cut 2 bases from V and 3 bases from J, with 13 bases between. Germline CDR1 MDHEN, CDR2 SYDVKM. This CDR3 comprises 15 residues. For the CDR3, the DNA is TGTGCCAGCAGTTTAAGGGGGGGGTTGGACACTGAAGCTTTCTTT. Translated, it gives CASSLRGGLDTEAFF. Full variable domain (outside the CDR3, taken from reference TRBV28 and TRBJ1-1): DVKVTQSSRYLVKRTGEKVFLECVQDMDHENMFWYRQDPGLGLRLIYFSYDVKMKEKGDIPEGYSVSREKKERFSLILESASTNQTSMYLCASSLRGGLDTEAFFGQGTRLTVV.

This clonotype was seen more than once but under ten times. The chain joins TRBV20-1 to TRBJ1-4, with TRBD1 matching over 9 bases. V shed 0 bases and J 7 bases; nucleotides not matched to a gene: 6. This CDR3 has 15 amino acids. Germline lookup yields CDR1 DFQATT and CDR2 SNEGSKA (reference sequence). The CDR3 reads CSARDQDRGGEKLFF. The DNA for the CDR3 is TGCAGTGCTAGAGATCAGGACAGGGGAGGTGAAAAACTGTTTTTT.

J is TRBJ1-5 and V is TRBV7-2; possibly TRBD1 for D (5 bases). Trimming pared 0 bases from V and 3 bases from J, leaving 15 bases between. CDR3 length equals 17 residues. Germline values: CDR1 SGHTA, CDR2 FQGNSA. The CDR3 DNA reads as TGTGCCAGCAGCTTAGCGGCCCCACAGGCCTACAATCAGCCCCAGCATTTT. Translated: CASSLAAPQAYNQPQHF.

The chain carries TRBV7-8 and TRBJ2-7; D remains unclear. Gene TRBJ2-1 matches the end of the DNA better, so the J call may be wrong. The CDR3 runs to 17 residues. CDR1 and CDR2 from the germline V gene are SGHVS and FQNEAQ. CDR3 protein: CASSLDRLVSTYNEQFF. DNA of the CDR3: TGTGCCAGCAGCTTAGACAGACTTGTCTCTACCTACAATGAGCAGTTCTTC.

This clonotype was counted between two and nine times. The conserved final phenylalanine or tryptophan is absent from the CDR3, which likely points to a read error. The V and J genes are TRBV7-9 and TRBJ1-2; tentatively, D is TRBD1 (5 bases). Germline lookup yields CDR1 SEHNR and CDR2 FQNEAQ (reference sequence). V shed 4 bases and J shed 5 bases, with 11 bases lying between them. CDR3 length: 13 amino acids. The CDR3 reads CASSSDSLYGYTL. Here the CDR3 DNA reads TGTGCCAGCAGCTCCGACAGTTTGTATGGCTACACCCTC.

This chain connects TRBV10-3 to TRBJ2-1, with D perhaps TRBD1 or TRBD2 (5 bases each). Trimming removed 11 bases at V and 10 bases at J, with 18 bases between. Germline assignment: CDR1 ENHRY and CDR2 SYGVKD. The CDR3 has 12 residues. In DNA form, the CDR3 reads TGTGCCTTATGGGACGGAACCTACGAGCAGTTCTTC. It translates to CALWDGTYEQFF.

The CDR3 loop is CASSDRGRRTEAFF. CDR3 bases: TGTGCCAGCAGTGACAGGGGGAGAAGAACTGAAGCTTTCTTT. The chain recombines TRBV6-2 or TRBV6-3 with TRBJ1-1; the match to TRBD1 covers 9 bases. CDR1 and CDR2 from the germline V gene are MNHEY and SVGEGT. V lost 5 bases to trimming and J lost 5 bases; unmatched junction nucleotides: 6. The CDR3 has 14 residues.